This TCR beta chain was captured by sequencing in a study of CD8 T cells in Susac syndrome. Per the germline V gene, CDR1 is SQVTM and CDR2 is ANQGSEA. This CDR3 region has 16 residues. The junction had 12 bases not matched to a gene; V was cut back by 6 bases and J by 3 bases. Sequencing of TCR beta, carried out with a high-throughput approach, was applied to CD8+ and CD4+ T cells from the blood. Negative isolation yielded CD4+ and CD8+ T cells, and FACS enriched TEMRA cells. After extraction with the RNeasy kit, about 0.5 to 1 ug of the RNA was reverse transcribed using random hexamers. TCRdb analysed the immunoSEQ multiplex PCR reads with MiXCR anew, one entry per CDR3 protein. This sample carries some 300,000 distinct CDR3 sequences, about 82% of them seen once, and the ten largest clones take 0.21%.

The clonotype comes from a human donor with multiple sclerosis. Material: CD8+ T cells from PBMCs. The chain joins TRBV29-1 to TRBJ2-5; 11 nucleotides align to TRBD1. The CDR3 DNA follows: TGCAGCGTAGGCCTCCCGGGACAGGGGGTGAAAGAGACCCAGTACTTC. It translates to CSVGLPGQGVKETQYF.